This is a list of T cell receptor beta chains from one sample in a study of OX40 agonist ivuxolimab in advanced cancers. Assay: immunoSEQ multiplex PCR; the TCRdb copy retains only in-frame clones and omits some. In the table there are 26,000 or so clones, around nine tenths of which are singletons. The sample consisted of CD4+ or CD8+ T cells sorted from blood, taken in a trial of the OX40 agonist ivuxolimab. These receptors were collected from an adult with an advanced solid tumor such as melanoma, head and neck, liver or kidney cancer. The CDR3 runs from the conserved cysteine through the conserved F or W. A D gene is named only where the DNA matches it firmly. Rows give clone size only sometimes, using once, few, many, or a class for an expanded clone.

TRBV27,TRBD1,NA,TRBJ1-5,CASRRGQGYQPQHF,TGTGCCAGCAGACGGGGACAGGGTTATCAGCCCCAGCATTTT
TRBV6-1,NA,NA,TRBJ2-1,CASIYWGGGNNEQFF,TGTGCCAGCATCTATTGGGGAGGGGGTAACAATGAGCAGTTCTTC
TRBV10-2,TRBD2,NA,TRBJ2-5,CASSRTSGEPRETQYF,TGCGCCAGCAGCCGTACTAGCGGGGAACCCCGAGAGACCCAGTACTTC
TRBV4-1,NA,NA,TRBJ2-3,CASSPEARGADTQYF,TGCGCCAGCAGCCCGGAGGCGCGGGGAGCAGATACGCAGTATTTT
TRBV27,TRBD2,NA,TRBJ2-2,CASSFPSGGGTGELFF,TGTGCCAGCAGTTTTCCGAGCGGGGGAGGCACCGGGGAGCTGTTTTTT
TRBV6-9,TRBD1,NA,TRBJ1-1,CASSKQGSTEAFF,TGTGCCAGCAGTAAACAGGGGTCCACTGAAGCTTTCTTT
TRBV6-5,NA,once,TRBJ2-3,CASSPGVPDTQYF,TGTGCCAGCAGTCCGGGGGTACCAGATACGCAGTATTTT
TRBV7-3,NA,NA,TRBJ1-3,CASSLFSGNTIYF,TGTGCCAGCAGCTTATTTTCTGGAAACACCATATATTTT
TRBV5-1,TRBD1,NA,TRBJ2-3,CASSPGTAITDTQYF,TGCGCCAGCAGCCCCGGGACAGCTATCACAGATACGCAGTATTTT
TRBV27,NA,NA,TRBJ2-7,CASRLRGSYEQYF,TGTGCCAGCAGGCTCCGGGGTTCCTACGAGCAGTACTTC
TRBV28,NA,NA,TRBJ1-4,CASSSTGGEIEKLFF,TGTGCCAGCTCATCCACGGGGGGCGAAATTGAAAAACTGTTTTTT
TRBV29-1,NA,NA,TRBJ2-7,CSVEDRAYEQYF,TGCAGCGTTGAAGACAGGGCCTACGAGCAGTACTTC
TRBV29-1,TRBD1,NA,TRBJ2-7,CSVENRDRSYEQYF,TGCAGCGTTGAGAACCGGGACAGGTCCTACGAGCAGTACTTC
TRBV9,TRBD2,NA,TRBJ2-3,CASSVAQGLDVTDTQYF,TGTGCCAGCAGCGTAGCCCAGGGACTAGATGTCACAGATACGCAGTATTTT
TRBV27,NA,NA,TRBJ1-2,CASSLGLSYGYTF,TGTGCCAGCAGTTTAGGGTTATCCTATGGCTACACCTTC
TRBV4-1,NA,NA,TRBJ1-2,CASNGGVPHGYTF,TGCGCCAGCAACGGAGGGGTCCCCCATGGCTACACCTTC
TRBV6-4,NA,few,TRBJ1-2,CASSDGDNYGYTF,TGTGCCAGCAGTGACGGAGATAACTATGGCTACACCTTC
TRBV9,NA,NA,TRBJ2-1,CASSGNEQFF,TGTGCCAGCAGCGGAAATGAGCAGTTCTTC
TRBV5-1,TRBD1,few,TRBJ2-7,CASSHTGGAAYEQYF,TGCGCCAGCAGTCACACAGGGGGCGCGGCCTACGAGCAGTACTTC
TRBV9,NA,NA,TRBJ2-3,CASSVQVTRSDTQYF,TGTGCCAGCAGCGTACAAGTGACTAGATCTGATACGCAGTATTTT
TRBV7-6,NA,NA,TRBJ2-7,CASSLLDRGGSYEQYF,TGTGCCAGCAGCCTCCTAGACCGTGGGGGGTCCTACGAGCAGTACTTC
TRBV5-1,TRBD2,NA,TRBJ2-1,CASSFTSGLLDEQFF,TGCGCCAGCAGCTTCACTAGCGGGCTATTAGATGAGCAGTTCTTC
TRBV7-7,TRBD2,NA,TRBJ2-1,CASSLASGSIYEQFF,TGTGCCAGCAGCTTGGCTAGCGGGAGTATCTATGAGCAGTTCTTC
TRBV27,NA,NA,TRBJ2-7,CASSLSGTESSYEQYF,TGTGCCAGCAGTTTGTCCGGGACGGAGAGCTCCTACGAGCAGTACTTC
TRBV6-1,NA,NA,TRBJ2-1,CASSYEGEQFF,TGTGCCAGCAGTTACGAAGGTGAGCAGTTCTTC
TRBV6-6,NA,NA,TRBJ2-1,CASSYALGNEQFF,TGTGCCAGCAGTTACGCCCTGGGCAATGAGCAGTTCTTC
TRBV27,NA,NA,TRBJ2-7,CASSFLGYEQYF,TGTGCCAGCAGTTTCTTGGGGTACGAGCAGTACTTC
TRBV28,NA,few,TRBJ1-5,CASRNAGLNQPQHF,TGTGCCAGCAGGAATGCAGGGCTCAATCAGCCCCAGCATTTT
TRBV6-1,TRBD1,NA,TRBJ2-7,CASGTEGGSYEQYF,TGTGCCAGCGGGACAGAGGGTGGATCCTACGAGCAGTACTTC
TRBV13,NA,NA,TRBJ1-2,CASSLGTGNYGYTF,TGTGCCAGCAGCTTAGGGACAGGAAACTATGGCTACACCTTC
TRBV19,NA,NA,TRBJ2-7,CASSIGKVGYEQYF,TGTGCCAGTAGTATAGGAAAAGTCGGCTACGAGCAGTACTTC
TRBV7-8,TRBD2,NA,TRBJ2-1,CASSPLIAGVSYNEQFF,TGTGCCAGCAGCCCACTAATAGCGGGGGTCTCCTACAATGAGCAGTTCTTC
TRBV5-5,TRBD1,NA,TRBJ1-4,CASSSTGTGVAEKLFF,TGTGCCAGCAGCTCGACAGGGACGGGGGTGGCTGAAAAACTGTTTTTT
TRBV7-9,TRBD1,few,TRBJ1-1,CASSLGQGTEAFF,TGTGCCAGCAGCTTAGGACAGGGGACTGAAGCTTTCTTT
TRBV4-1,TRBD1,NA,TRBJ1-2,CASQGVGGYGYTF,TGCGCCAGCCAGGGGGTGGGGGGCTATGGCTACACCTTC
TRBV2,NA,NA,TRBJ1-4,CASSEHPATNEKLFF,TGTGCCAGCAGCGAGCACCCCGCAACTAATGAAAAACTGTTTTTT
TRBV18,NA,NA,TRBJ1-2,CASSPGAADYGYTF,TGTGCCAGCTCACCAGGGGCAGCGGACTATGGCTACACCTTC
TRBV7-9,NA,NA,TRBJ2-2,CASSFGTGNTGELFF,TGTGCCAGCAGCTTCGGGACGGGGAACACCGGGGAGCTGTTTTTT
TRBV30,TRBD2,NA,TRBJ2-7,CAWTRLASSYEQYF,TGTGCCTGGACTCGACTAGCGTCATCCTACGAGCAGTACTTC